This entry concerns a single T cell receptor beta chain. These data come from a study of cytomegalovirus exposure and HLA in healthy donors. Primers for the PCR totalled 60 Vbeta and 13 Jbeta. Generated by immunoSEQ multiplex PCR, the TCRdb table keeps only in-frame clones and is missing some. The sample shows roughly 200,000 clones, 70% to 90% of them seen only once. CDR1 and CDR2 (germline): SGHAT, FQNNGV. Trimming left V 5 bases short and J 4 bases short, with 11 bases between. The CDR3 is made up of 13 amino acids. The sequenced material came from PBMCs. This rearrangement joins TRBV11-2 to TRBJ2-5, with TRBD1 as a possible D gene (6 bases). The receptor comes from a woman under 40 in good health and CMV-seronegative. DNA for the CDR3: TGTGCCAGCAGCGAGGGACAAAGAGAGACCCAGTACTTC. Translating gives CASSEGQRETQYF.